The T cell receptor (beta chain) described here comes from a study of blood T cell repertoires in COVID-19. As for the study in general: Sites across the United States, Italy and Spain contributed samples from acute and convalescent COVID-19. T cells, B-cell-depleted T cells, or PBMCs provided the cDNA or gDNA that served as material.

This clone was detected a few times. This table comes from immunoSEQ multiplex PCR, and its TCRdb copy is limited to in-frame clones, with some not included. This sample has 130,000 to 150,000 clones, with about 86% found just once. This clonotype originated in a woman between 35 and 50 years old with acute or convalescent COVID-19. Specimen: peripheral blood.

CDR3 coding DNA: TGCGCCAGCAGCCATGAGGGACAGGGGTTTAACTATGGCTACACCTTC. Protein: CASSHEGQGFNYGYTF. The chain employs TRBV4-3 and TRBJ1-2, with 10 bases aligning to TRBD1. V was pared by 3 bases and J by 1 base, with 5 bases of the junction left unmatched. Germline V lookup: CDR1 LGHNA, CDR2 YSLEER. This CDR3 spans 16 amino acids.